The clone carrying this T cell receptor beta chain was seen only a few times. Its cognate antigen is unknown. The source of the sample is a study of T-cell memory formation after mild COVID-19. Study-wide context: Largely, TCR clusters stayed within a single donor.

TCRdb recomputed calls from the 5' RACE reads with MiXCR, one row per CDR3 protein. Counted here are 550,000 to 600,000 distinct CDR3 sequences, roughly 20% occurring once; the ten biggest clones make up approximately 8.4%. Germline values: CDR1 SGHRS, CDR2 YFSETQ. The CDR3 runs 15 residues. The V gene lost 4 bases and the J gene lost 4 bases, with 17 bases spanning the gap. Study-wide points: Certain responding clones were present in pre-infection memory, suggesting participation of cross-reactive memory. Clones that shrank (day 15 to 85) were balanced CD4/CD8, whereas later expanders leaned CD4+. For contracting clones, CD4+ ones sat mainly in CM and EM, CD8+ in EMRA.

This TCR was sampled from an adult woman who had mild COVID-19 (a few samples of this study predate the infection). Cell type and time point are not known. This sequence joins TRBV5-1 and TRBJ1-1, with D possibly being TRBD1 (5 bases). Sequencing used PBMCs or a T cell subset sorted from them (not recorded which). The chain's CDR3 is CASSESPGLGTEAFF. The DNA for the CDR3 is TGCGCCAGCAGCGAGAGTCCGGGACTCGGCACTGAAGCTTTCTTT.